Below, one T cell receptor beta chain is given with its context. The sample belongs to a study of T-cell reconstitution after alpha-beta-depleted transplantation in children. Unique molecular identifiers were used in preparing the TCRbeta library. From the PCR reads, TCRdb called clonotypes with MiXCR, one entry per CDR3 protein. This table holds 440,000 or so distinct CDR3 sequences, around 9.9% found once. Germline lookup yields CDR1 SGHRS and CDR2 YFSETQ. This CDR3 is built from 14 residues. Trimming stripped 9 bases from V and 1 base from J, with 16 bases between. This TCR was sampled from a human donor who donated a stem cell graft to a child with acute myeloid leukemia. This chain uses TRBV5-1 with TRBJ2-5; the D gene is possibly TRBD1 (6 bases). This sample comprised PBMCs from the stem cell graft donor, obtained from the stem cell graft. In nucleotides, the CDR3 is TGCGCCACCCGGGTAGGACAGTCCCAAGAGACCCAGTACTTC. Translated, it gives CATRVGQSQETQYF.